This T cell receptor (beta chain) emerged from a study of T cell repertoires in cytomegalovirus infection. Across the whole study: The authors relied on CMV epitopes, both recently identified HLA-C-restricted and well-studied HLA-B-restricted. Evidence of both CMV infection and a matching HLA type came from public TCR beta signatures.

Trimming stripped 4 bases from V and 4 bases from J, with 16 bases between. The CDR3 runs to 16 residues. Germline CDR1 and CDR2: SGHTA and FQGNSA. This clonotype was detected many times. Its specificity is unknown. General study points: There were carriers of CMV plus the relevant HLA, and cumulative public TCR beta family frequency identified them. The response measured ex vivo was dominated by TCR beta clonotypes (HLA-C-restricted and CMV-specific).

MiXCR, applied by TCRdb to the reads, yields one record per CDR3 protein. Of about 770,000 distinct CDR3 sequences listed, 25% to 35% are singletons. This clonotype was obtained from a human donor in good health (CMV status not recorded). Some clones in this sample may be carry-over from other donors' samples. The source material was cultured CD8+ T cells from PBMCs, sampled from culture after CMV antigen stimulation. The rearrangement uses TRBV7-2 and TRBJ2-2; weak D call: TRBD1 (5 bases). The CDR3 sequence: CASSSIVGPGTGELFF. CDR3 bases: TGTGCCAGCAGCTCTATCGTGGGGCCCGGCACCGGGGAGCTGTTTTTT.